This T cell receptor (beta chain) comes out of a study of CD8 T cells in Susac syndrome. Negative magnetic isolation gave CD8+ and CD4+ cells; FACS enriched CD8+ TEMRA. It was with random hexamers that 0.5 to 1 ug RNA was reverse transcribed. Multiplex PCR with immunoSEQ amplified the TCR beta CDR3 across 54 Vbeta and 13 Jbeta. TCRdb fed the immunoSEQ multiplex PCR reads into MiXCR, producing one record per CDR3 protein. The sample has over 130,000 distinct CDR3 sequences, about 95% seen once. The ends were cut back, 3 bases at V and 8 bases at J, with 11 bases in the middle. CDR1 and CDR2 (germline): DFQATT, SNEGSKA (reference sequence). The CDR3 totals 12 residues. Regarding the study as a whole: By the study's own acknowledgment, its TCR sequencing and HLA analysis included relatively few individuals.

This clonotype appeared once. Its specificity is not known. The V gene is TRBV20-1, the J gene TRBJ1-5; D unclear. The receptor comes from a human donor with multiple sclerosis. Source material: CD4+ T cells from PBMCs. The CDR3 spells CSASGPREPQHF. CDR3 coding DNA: TGCAGTGCTAGCGGTCCTAGGGAGCCCCAGCATTTT.